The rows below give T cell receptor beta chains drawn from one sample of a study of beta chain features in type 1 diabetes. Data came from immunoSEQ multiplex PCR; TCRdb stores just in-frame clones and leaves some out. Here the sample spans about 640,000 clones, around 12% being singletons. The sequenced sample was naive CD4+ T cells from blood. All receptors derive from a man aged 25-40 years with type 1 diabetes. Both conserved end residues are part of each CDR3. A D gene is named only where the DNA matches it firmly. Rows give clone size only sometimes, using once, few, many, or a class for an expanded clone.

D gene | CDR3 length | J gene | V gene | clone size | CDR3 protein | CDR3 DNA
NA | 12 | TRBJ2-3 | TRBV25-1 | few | CASRGSGGTQYF | TGTGCCAGCAGGGGGTCGGGTGGTACGCAGTATTTT
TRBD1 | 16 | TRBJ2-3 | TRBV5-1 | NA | CASSPAVTGDTDTQYF | TGCGCCAGCAGCCCGGCCGTGACAGGGGACACAGATACGCAGTATTTT
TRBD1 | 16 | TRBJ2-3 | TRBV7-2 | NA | CASSLEGGANTDTQYF | TGTGCCAGCAGCTTAGAAGGGGGCGCCAACACAGATACGCAGTATTTT
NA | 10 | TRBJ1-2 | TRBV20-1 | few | CSARLYGYTF | TGCAGTGCTAGGCTCTATGGCTACACCTTC
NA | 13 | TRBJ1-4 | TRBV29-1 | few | CSVVPSTNEKLFF | TGCAGCGTTGTGCCCTCCACTAATGAAAAACTGTTTTTT
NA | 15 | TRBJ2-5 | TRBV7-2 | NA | CASSQPGQQQETQYF | TGTGCCAGCAGCCAACCGGGACAACAACAAGAGACCCAGTACTTC
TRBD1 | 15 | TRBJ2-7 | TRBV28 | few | CASSKPGQGKYEQYF | TGTGCCAGCAGTAAACCTGGACAGGGAAAGTACGAGCAGTACTTC
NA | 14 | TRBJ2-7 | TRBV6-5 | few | CASSRGQSSYEQYF | TGTGCCAGCAGCCGAGGACAGAGTTCCTACGAGCAGTACTTC
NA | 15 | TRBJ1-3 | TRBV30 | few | CAWSTVGRTGNTIYF | TGTGCCTGGAGTACCGTGGGGAGGACTGGAAACACCATATATTTT
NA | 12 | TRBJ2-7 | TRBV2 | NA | CASRYSTYEQYF | TGTGCCAGCAGGTACAGCACCTACGAGCAGTACTTC
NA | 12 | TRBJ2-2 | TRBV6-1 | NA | CASYPGTGELFF | TGTGCCAGCTACCCAGGGACCGGGGAGCTGTTTTTT
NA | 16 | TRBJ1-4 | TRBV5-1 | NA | CASSPPLDGDNEKLFF | TGCGCCAGCAGCCCCCCGTTGGACGGGGATAATGAAAAACTGTTTTTT
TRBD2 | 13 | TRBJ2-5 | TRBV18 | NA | CASSPVAGETQYF | TGTGCCAGCTCACCTGTAGCGGGAGAGACCCAGTACTTC
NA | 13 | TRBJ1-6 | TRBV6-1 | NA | CASSLWGSSPLHF | TGTGCCAGCAGTCTTTGGGGGTCTTCACCCCTCCACTTT
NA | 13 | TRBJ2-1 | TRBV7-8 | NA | CASSLGSYNEQFF | TGTGCCAGCAGCTTAGGCAGTTACAATGAGCAGTTCTTC
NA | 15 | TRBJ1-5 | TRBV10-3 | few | CAISDTGSGNQPQHF | TGTGCCATCAGTGATACAGGGTCCGGCAATCAGCCCCAGCATTTT
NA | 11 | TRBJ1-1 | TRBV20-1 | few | CSARQNTEAFF | TGCAGTGCTAGACAGAACACTGAAGCTTTCTTT
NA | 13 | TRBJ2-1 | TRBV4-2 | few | CASSHSTADEQFF | TGTGCCAGCAGCCACTCTACGGCGGATGAGCAGTTCTTC
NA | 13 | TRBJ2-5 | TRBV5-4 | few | CASSLSTPETQYF | TGTGCCAGCAGCTTGTCGACACCGGAGACCCAGTACTTC
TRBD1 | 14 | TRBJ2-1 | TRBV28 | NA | CASSSGTGGDEQFF | TGTGCCAGCAGTTCCGGGACAGGGGGCGATGAGCAGTTCTTC
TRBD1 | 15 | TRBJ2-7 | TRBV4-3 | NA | CASSQEGRGKGEQYF | TGCGCCAGCAGCCAAGAGGGCAGGGGGAAGGGCGAGCAGTACTTC
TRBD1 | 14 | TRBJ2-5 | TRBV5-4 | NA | CASSSTTGVETQYF | TGTGCCAGCAGCTCGACGACAGGGGTGGAGACCCAGTACTTC